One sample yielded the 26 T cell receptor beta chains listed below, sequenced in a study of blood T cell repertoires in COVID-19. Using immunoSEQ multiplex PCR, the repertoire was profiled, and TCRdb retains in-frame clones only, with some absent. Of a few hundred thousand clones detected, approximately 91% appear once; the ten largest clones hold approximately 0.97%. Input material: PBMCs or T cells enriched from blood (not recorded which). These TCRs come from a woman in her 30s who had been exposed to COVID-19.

CDR3 region: CASGPPQDRDQPQHF. In DNA form, the CDR3 reads TGTGCCAGCGGGCCCCCCCAGGACAGGGATCAGCCCCAGCATTTT. The rearrangement joins TRBV28 to TRBJ1-5; 8 nucleotides agree with TRBD1. This CDR3 region has 15 residues. The V segment lost 8 bases and the J segment 5 bases; nucleotides outside the gene matches: 11. Germline values: CDR1 MDHEN, CDR2 SYDVKM.

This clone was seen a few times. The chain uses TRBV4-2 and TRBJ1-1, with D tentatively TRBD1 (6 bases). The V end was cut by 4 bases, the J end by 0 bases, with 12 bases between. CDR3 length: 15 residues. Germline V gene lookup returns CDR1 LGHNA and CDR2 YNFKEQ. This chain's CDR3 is CASSPTDSMNTEAFF. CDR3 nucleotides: TGTGCCAGCAGCCCGACGGACAGCATGAACACTGAAGCTTTCTTT.

The CDR3 reads CASSPRASGVQETQYF. The CDR3 region has the DNA TGTGCCAGCTCACCACGGGCTAGCGGGGTCCAAGAGACCCAGTACTTC. The V gene is TRBV18, the J gene TRBJ2-5; 9 nucleotides agree with TRBD2. Trimming removed 1 base from V and 1 base from J; junction bases left unmatched: 4. Germline V lookup: CDR1 KGHSH, CDR2 LQKENI. CDR3 length: 16 amino acids.

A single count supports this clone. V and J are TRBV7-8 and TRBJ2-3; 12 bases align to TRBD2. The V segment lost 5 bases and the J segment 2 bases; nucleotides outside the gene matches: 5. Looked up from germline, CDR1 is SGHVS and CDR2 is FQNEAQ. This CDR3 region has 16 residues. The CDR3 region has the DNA TGTGCCAGCAGCACGGGACTAGCGGGCTCCACAGATACGCAGTATTTT. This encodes CASSTGLAGSTDTQYF. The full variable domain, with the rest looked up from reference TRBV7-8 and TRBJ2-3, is GAGVSQSPRYKVAKRGQDVALRCDPISGHVSLFWYQQALGQGPEFLTYFQNEAQLDKSGLPSDRFFAERPEGSVSTLKIQRTQQEDSAVYLCASSTGLAGSTDTQYFGPGTRLTVL.

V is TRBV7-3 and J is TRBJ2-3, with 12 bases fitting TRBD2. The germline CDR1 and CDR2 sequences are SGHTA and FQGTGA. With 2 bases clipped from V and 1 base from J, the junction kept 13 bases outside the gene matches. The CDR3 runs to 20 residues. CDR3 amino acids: CASSLVLAGGPPRGTDTQYF. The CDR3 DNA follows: TGTGCCAGCAGCTTAGTACTAGCGGGAGGTCCCCCCCGTGGCACAGATACGCAGTATTTT.

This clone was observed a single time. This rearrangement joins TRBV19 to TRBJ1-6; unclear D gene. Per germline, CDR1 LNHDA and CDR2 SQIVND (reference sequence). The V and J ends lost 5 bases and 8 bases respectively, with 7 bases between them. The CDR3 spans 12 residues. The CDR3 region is CASSSPYSPLHF. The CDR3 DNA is TGTGCCAGTAGTTCCCCCTATTCACCCCTCCACTTT.

This CDR3 is CASSLGGTRAIDGGYTF. DNA for the CDR3: TGCGCCAGCAGCTTGGGCGGTACGAGGGCAATCGACGGTGGCTACACCTTC. The genes are TRBV5-1 and TRBJ1-2; D uncertain. The CDR3 contains 17 residues. Germline V CDR1 and CDR2: SGHRS, YFSETQ. Trimming left V 0 bases short and J 7 bases short, with 22 bases between. The full variable domain, rest sourced from reference TRBV5-1 and TRBJ1-2, is KAGVTQTPRYLIKTRGQQVTLSCSPISGHRSVSWYQQTPGQGLQFLFEYFSETQRNKGNFPGRFSGRQFSNSRSEMNVSTLELGDSALYLCASSLGGTRAIDGGYTFGSGTRLTVV.

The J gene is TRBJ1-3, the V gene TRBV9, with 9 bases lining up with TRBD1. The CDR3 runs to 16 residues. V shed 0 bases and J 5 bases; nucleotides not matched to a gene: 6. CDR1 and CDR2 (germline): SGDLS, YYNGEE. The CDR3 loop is CASSVVGDRARNTIYF. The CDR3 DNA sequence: TGTGCCAGCAGCGTAGTCGGGGACAGGGCTAGAAACACCATATATTTT.

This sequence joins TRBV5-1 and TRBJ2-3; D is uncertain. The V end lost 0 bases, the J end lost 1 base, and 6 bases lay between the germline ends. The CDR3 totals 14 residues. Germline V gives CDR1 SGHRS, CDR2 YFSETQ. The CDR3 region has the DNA TGCGCCAGCAGCTTGGCCCCGGGCACAGATACGCAGTATTTT. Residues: CASSLAPGTDTQYF.

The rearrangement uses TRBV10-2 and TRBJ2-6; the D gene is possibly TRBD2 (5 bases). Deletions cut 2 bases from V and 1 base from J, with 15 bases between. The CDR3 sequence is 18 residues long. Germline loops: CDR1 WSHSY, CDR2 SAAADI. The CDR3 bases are TGCGCCAGCAGTGAGAACCGGGGTGGGGTATCTGGGGCCAACGTCCTGACTTTC. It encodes CASSENRGGVSGANVLTF.

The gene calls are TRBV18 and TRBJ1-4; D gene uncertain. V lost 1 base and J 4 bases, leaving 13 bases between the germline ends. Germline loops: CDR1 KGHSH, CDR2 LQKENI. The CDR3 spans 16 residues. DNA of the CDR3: TGTGCCAGCTCACCACGAGGGCAGGAAATTAATGAAAAACTGTTTTTT. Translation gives CASSPRGQEINEKLFF.

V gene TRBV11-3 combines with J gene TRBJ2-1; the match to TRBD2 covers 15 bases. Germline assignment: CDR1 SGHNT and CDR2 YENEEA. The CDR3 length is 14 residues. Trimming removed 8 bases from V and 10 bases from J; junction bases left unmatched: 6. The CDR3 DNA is TGTGCCAGCTTGGGACTAGCGGGAGGTGAGGAGCAGTTCTTC. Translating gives CASLGLAGGEEQFF.

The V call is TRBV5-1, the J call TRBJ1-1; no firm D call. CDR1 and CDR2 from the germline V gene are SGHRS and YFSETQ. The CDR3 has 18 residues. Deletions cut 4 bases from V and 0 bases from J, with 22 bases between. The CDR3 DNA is TGCGCCAGCAGCGCGCTCCCCGGGAGCAATAGTGTGAACACTGAAGCTTTCTTT. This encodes CASSALPGSNSVNTEAFF.

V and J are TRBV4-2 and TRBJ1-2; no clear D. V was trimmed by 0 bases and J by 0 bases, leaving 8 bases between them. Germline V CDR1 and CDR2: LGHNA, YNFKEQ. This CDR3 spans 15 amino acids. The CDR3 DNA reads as TGTGCCAGCAGCCAAGATCGAGGAGCTAACTATGGCTACACCTTC. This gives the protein CASSQDRGANYGYTF.

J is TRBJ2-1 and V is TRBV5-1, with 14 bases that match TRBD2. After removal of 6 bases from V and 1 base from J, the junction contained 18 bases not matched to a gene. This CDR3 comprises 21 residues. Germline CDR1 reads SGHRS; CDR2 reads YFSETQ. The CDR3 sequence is CASTISNLGLAGGRSYNEQFF. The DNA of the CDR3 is TGCGCCAGCACCATCTCGAACCTAGGACTAGCGGGAGGTCGGTCCTACAATGAGCAGTTCTTC.

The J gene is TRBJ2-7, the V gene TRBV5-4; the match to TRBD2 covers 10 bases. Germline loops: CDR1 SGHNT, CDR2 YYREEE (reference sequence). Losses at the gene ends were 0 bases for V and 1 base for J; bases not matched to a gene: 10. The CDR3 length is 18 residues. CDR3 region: CASSLAPAGGRGSYEQYF. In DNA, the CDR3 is TGTGCCAGCAGCTTGGCACCAGCGGGAGGGCGTGGGTCCTACGAGCAGTACTTC.

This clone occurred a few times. CDR3 sequence: CASSHPGQLNYGYTF. DNA for the CDR3: TGCGCCAGCAGTCACCCGGGACAGCTTAACTATGGCTACACCTTC. The rearrangement joins TRBV23-1 to TRBJ1-2; 7 bases align to TRBD1. TRBV23-1 is sorted into the ORF group, with uncertain function. Germline trimming cut 3 bases from V and 1 base from J; bases unmatched to any gene: 5. This CDR3 is 15 amino acids long.

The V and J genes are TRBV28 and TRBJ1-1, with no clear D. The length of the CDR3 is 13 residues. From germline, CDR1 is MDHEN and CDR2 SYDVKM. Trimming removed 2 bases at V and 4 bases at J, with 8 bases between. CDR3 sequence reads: CASSLPRGTEAFF. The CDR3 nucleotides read TGTGCCAGCAGTTTACCGCGGGGCACTGAAGCTTTCTTT.

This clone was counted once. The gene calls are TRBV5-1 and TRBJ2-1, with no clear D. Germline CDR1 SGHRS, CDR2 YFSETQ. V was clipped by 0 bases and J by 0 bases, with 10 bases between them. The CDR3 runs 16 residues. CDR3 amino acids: CASSLAALSSYNEQFF. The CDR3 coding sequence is TGCGCCAGCAGCTTGGCCGCGCTAAGCTCCTACAATGAGCAGTTCTTC.

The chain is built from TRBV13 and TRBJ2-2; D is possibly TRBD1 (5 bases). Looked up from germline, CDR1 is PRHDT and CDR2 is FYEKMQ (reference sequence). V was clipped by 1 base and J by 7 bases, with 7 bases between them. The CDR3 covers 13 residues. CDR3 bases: TGTGCCAGCAGCTTAGAAGGGGTCGGGGAGCTGTTTTTT. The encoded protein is CASSLEGVGELFF.

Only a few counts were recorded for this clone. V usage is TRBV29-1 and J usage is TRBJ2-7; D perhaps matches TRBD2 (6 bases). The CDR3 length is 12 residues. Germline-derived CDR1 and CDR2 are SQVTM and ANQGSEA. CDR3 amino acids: CSGSGPSYEQYF. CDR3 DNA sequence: TGCAGTGGTAGCGGTCCCTCCTACGAGCAGTACTTC.

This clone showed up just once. CDR3 nucleotide sequence: TGTGCCAGCAGCCGTCAGGGACAGGCCAAAAACATTCAGTACTTC. The encoded protein is CASSRQGQAKNIQYF. The V call is TRBV9, the J call TRBJ2-4, with 7 bases lining up with TRBD1. Germline loops: CDR1 SGDLS, CDR2 YYNGEE. With V trimmed by 4 bases and J by 1 base, 5 bases remained unmatched. This CDR3 is 15 amino acids long. Looking up the rest from reference TRBV9 and TRBJ2-4 gives the full variable domain: DSGVTQTPKHLITATGQRVTLRCSPRSGDLSVYWYQQSLDQGLQFLIQYYNGEERAKGNILERFSAQQFPDLHSELNLSSLELGDSALYFCASSRQGQAKNIQYFGAGTRLSVL.

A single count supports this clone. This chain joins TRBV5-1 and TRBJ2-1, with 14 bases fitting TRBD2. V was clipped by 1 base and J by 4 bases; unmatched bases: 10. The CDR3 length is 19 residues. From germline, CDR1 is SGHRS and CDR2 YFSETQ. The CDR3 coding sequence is TGCGCCAGCAGCTTGTCATTCGGGGGACTAGCGGGAGTTTACAATGAGCAGTTCTTC. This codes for CASSLSFGGLAGVYNEQFF.

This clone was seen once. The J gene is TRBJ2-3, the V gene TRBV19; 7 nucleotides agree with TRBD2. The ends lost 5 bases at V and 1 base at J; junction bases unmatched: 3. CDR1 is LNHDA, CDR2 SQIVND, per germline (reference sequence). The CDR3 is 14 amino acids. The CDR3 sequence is CASSGGSGTDTQYF. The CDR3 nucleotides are TGTGCCAGTAGTGGCGGGAGTGGCACAGATACGCAGTATTTT.

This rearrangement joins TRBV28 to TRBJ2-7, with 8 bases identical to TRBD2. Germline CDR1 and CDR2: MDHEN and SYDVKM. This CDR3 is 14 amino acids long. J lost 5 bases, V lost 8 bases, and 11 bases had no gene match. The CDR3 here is CASRRSGGNNEQYF. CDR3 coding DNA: TGTGCCAGCCGACGCTCGGGGGGGAACAACGAGCAGTACTTC.

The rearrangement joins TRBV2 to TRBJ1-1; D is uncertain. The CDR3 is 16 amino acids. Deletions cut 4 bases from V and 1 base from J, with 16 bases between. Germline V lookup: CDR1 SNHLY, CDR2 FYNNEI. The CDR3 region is CASSGGSGRGNTEAFF. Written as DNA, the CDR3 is TGTGCCAGCAGTGGTGGTAGTGGGAGAGGGAACACTGAAGCTTTCTTT.